These 29 T cell receptor beta chains came from one sample sequenced in a study of cytomegalovirus exposure and HLA in healthy donors. Repertoires were generated with immunoSEQ multiplex PCR, while TCRdb's copy carries only in-frame clones and drops some. The table lists fewer than 150,000 clones, 88% of them singletons. Source material: PBMCs. All receptors derive from a woman aged 18-35 years in good health and CMV-seropositive.

The V and J genes are TRBV18 and TRBJ2-7; D remains ambiguous. CDR1 and CDR2 (germline): KGHSH, LQKENI. Trimming removed 2 bases from V and 0 bases from J, with 11 bases in between. The CDR3 is 15 residues long. The CDR3 DNA reads TGTGCCAGCTCACCAGTCATTACTGACTCCTACGAGCAGTACTTC. Amino acid sequence: CASSPVITDSYEQYF.

The chain uses TRBV2 and TRBJ1-3, with TRBD1 as a possible D gene (6 bases). The CDR3 contains 14 residues. In germline, CDR1 is SNHLY, CDR2 FYNNEI. V lost 5 bases to trimming and J lost 1 base, with 9 bases between them. The CDR3 loop is CASSIQGSGNTIYF. DNA for the CDR3: TGTGCCAGCAGTATACAGGGTTCTGGAAACACCATATATTTT. The full variable domain, rest sourced from reference TRBV2 and TRBJ1-3, is EPEVTQTPSHQVTQMGQEVILRCVPISNHLYFYWYRQILGQKVEFLVSFYNNEISEKSEIFDDQFSVERPDGSNFTLKIRSTKLEDSAMYFCASSIQGSGNTIYFGEGSWLTVV.

V is TRBV11-2 and J is TRBJ1-5; 8 bases line up with TRBD1. Trimming cost V 5 bases and J 5 bases; bases outside gene matches: 8. Germline lookup yields CDR1 SGHAT and CDR2 FQNNGV. CDR3 length equals 15 residues. CDR3 in DNA: TGTGCCAGCAGCGCCCAGGGGGCTCACGATCAGCCCCAGCATTTT. It encodes CASSAQGAHDQPQHF.

This sequence joins TRBV4-2 and TRBJ2-3; 14 nucleotides line up with TRBD2. This CDR3 is 17 amino acids long. Trimming at V came to 5 bases and at J to 3 bases, leaving 7 bases not matched to a gene. Germline loops: CDR1 LGHNA, CDR2 YNFKEQ. The CDR3 sequence: CASSGPTSGRETDTQYF. The CDR3 coding sequence is TGTGCCAGCAGCGGTCCGACTAGCGGGAGGGAGACAGATACGCAGTATTTT.

V and J are TRBV10-1 and TRBJ2-3; TRBD2 might be the D (6 bases). The CDR3 runs 14 residues. The V gene's germline CDR1 is WNHNN and CDR2 SYGVQD (reference sequence). Trimming removed 3 bases from V and 5 bases from J, with 12 bases in between. CDR3 in amino acids: CASSEYGGEDTQYF. In DNA form, the CDR3 reads TGCGCCAGCAGTGAATACGGGGGAGAAGATACGCAGTATTTT.

V gene TRBV5-4 combines with J gene TRBJ2-7; 10 nucleotides agree with TRBD2. The CDR3 contains 17 residues. CDR1 is SGHNT, CDR2 YYREEE, per germline (reference sequence). The trim removed 3 bases at V and 4 bases at J, leaving 13 bases unmatched. The CDR3, as DNA: TGTGCCAGCAGCTCCGGCCGTGGAGCGGGGGGGCCGTACGAGCAGTACTTC. As protein: CASSSGRGAGGPYEQYF. Drawing the rest from reference TRBV5-4 and TRBJ2-7, the complete variable domain is ETGVTQSPTHLIKTRGQQVTLRCSSQSGHNTVSWYQQALGQGPQFIFQYYREEENGRGNFPPRFSGLQFPNYSSELNVNALELDDSALYLCASSSGRGAGGPYEQYFGPGTRLTVT.

This clone occurred once. The chain recombines TRBV7-9 with TRBJ2-2; no clear D gene. CDR3 length: 14 residues. The V and J ends lost 5 bases and 1 base respectively, with 8 bases between them. The germline gives CDR1 SEHNR, CDR2 FQNEAQ (reference sequence). The CDR3 DNA sequence: TGTGCCAGCAGCCTGTCGCGGAACACCGGGGAGCTGTTTTTT. This translates into CASSLSRNTGELFF.

This clone was observed a handful of times. The chain links TRBV14 to TRBJ2-7; TRBD1 matches 8 bases. The CDR3 runs 15 residues. V lost 4 bases to trimming and J lost 2 bases; unmatched junction nucleotides: 7. From germline, CDR1 is SGHDN and CDR2 FVKESK. CDR3: CASSLRRDRTYEQYF. The CDR3 DNA reads as TGTGCCAGCAGCCTTAGGAGGGACAGGACCTACGAGCAGTACTTC. Full variable domain (missing parts from reference TRBV14 and TRBJ2-7): EAGVTQFPSHSVIEKGQTVTLRCDPISGHDNLYWYRRVMGKEIKFLLHFVKESKQDESGMPNNRFLAERTGGTYSTLKVQPAELEDSGVYFCASSLRRDRTYEQYFGPGTRLTVT.

The J gene is TRBJ2-3, the V gene TRBV4-2, with 8 nucleotides matching TRBD2. The CDR3 spans 16 residues. Germline V lookup: CDR1 LGHNA, CDR2 YNFKEQ. V dropped 1 base and J dropped 3; count of bases not matched to a gene: 6. The CDR3 bases are TGTGCCAGCAGCCAAGTAGGAGCGGGAGCGACAGATACGCAGTATTTT. As protein: CASSQVGAGATDTQYF.

This rearrangement joins TRBV9 to TRBJ2-1; 8 bases match TRBD2. The ends lost 0 bases at V and 2 bases at J; junction bases unmatched: 4. Germline CDR1 and CDR2: SGDLS and YYNGEE. This CDR3 spans 16 amino acids. The CDR3 protein is CASSVGNSGTYNEQFF. In DNA form, the CDR3 reads TGTGCCAGCAGCGTAGGTAATAGCGGGACCTACAATGAGCAGTTCTTC.

V gene TRBV6-1 combines with J gene TRBJ2-1; tentatively, D is TRBD1 (6 bases). From germline, CDR1 is MNHNS and CDR2 SASEGT. The CDR3 has 16 amino acids. Between the trimmed V and J ends, which lost 4 bases and 0 bases, there was a span of 13 bases. CDR3 in amino acids: CASSALQGNSYNEQFF. DNA of the CDR3: TGTGCCAGCAGTGCCCTACAGGGAAACTCCTACAATGAGCAGTTCTTC.

This chain connects TRBV19 to TRBJ1-5; no clear D gene. Trimming left V 5 bases short and J 9 bases short, with 11 bases between. Germline V gene data show CDR1 as LNHDA and CDR2 as SQIVND (reference sequence). The CDR3 is 12 amino acids. The CDR3 nucleotides read TGTGCCAGTAGTCTTAGCCCGAGGCCCCAGCATTTT. Residues: CASSLSPRPQHF.

The rearrangement joins TRBV2 to TRBJ2-5; D may be TRBD2 (5 bases). With 2 bases removed from V and 5 bases from J, the gap between germline ends came to 12 bases. Per the germline V gene, CDR1 is SNHLY and CDR2 is FYNNEI. The CDR3 runs 14 residues. The CDR3 here is CASSEIGGSETQYF. The CDR3, as DNA: TGTGCCAGCAGTGAAATTGGCGGGTCCGAGACCCAGTACTTC. Full variable domain (missing parts from reference TRBV2 and TRBJ2-5): EPEVTQTPSHQVTQMGQEVILRCVPISNHLYFYWYRQILGQKVEFLVSFYNNEISEKSEIFDDQFSVERPDGSNFTLKIRSTKLEDSAMYFCASSEIGGSETQYFGPGTRLLVL.

The rearrangement links TRBV4-1 to TRBJ1-6; D gene unclear. This CDR3 has 14 residues. V was trimmed by 4 bases and J by 10 bases, leaving 14 bases between them. Germline CDR1 reads MGHRA; CDR2 reads YSYEKL. CDR3 sequence reads: CASSRESRQSPLHF. In nucleotides, the CDR3 is TGCGCCAGCAGCCGTGAGAGTAGACAATCACCCCTCCACTTT.

The chain uses TRBV30 and TRBJ2-2; 8 bases are shared with TRBD2. This CDR3 has 16 amino acids. V lost 4 bases and J lost 2; bases outside the gene matches: 9. The V gene's germline CDR1 is GTSNPN and CDR2 SVGIG (reference sequence). CDR3 in DNA: TGTGCCTGGACCTCCCCTCGGGGGGGTAACACCGGGGAGCTGTTTTTT. Residues: CAWTSPRGGNTGELFF.

V usage is TRBV5-1 and J usage is TRBJ2-7; 7 positions agree with TRBD1. CDR1 is SGHRS, CDR2 YFSETQ, per germline. This CDR3 contains 15 residues. V lost 3 bases and J lost 2; bases outside the gene matches: 8. The CDR3 sequence: CASSSGQVTTYEQYF. The DNA for the CDR3 is TGCGCCAGCAGCTCCGGACAGGTGACCACCTACGAGCAGTACTTC.

The chain joins TRBV7-9 to TRBJ2-1; the match to TRBD1 covers 9 bases. V dropped 5 bases and J dropped 4; count of bases not matched to a gene: 6. Germline CDR1 SEHNR, CDR2 FQNEAQ (reference sequence). The CDR3 contains 15 residues. Here the CDR3 reads CASSTRGQGYNEQFF. The CDR3 DNA is TGTGCCAGCAGCACTCGGGGACAGGGATACAATGAGCAGTTCTTC.

This clone was recorded only once. DNA for the CDR3: TGTGCCAGCAGCACTAGCGGGGGGTGGGGCACAGATACGCAGTATTTT. Amino acid sequence: CASSTSGGWGTDTQYF. This rearrangement joins TRBV7-8 to TRBJ2-3; 12 bases align to TRBD2. CDR1 and CDR2 (germline): SGHVS, FQNEAQ. J gave up 1 base and V 5 bases, and 4 bases lay outside the gene matches. This CDR3 spans 16 amino acids.

Details on this clone: The identical CDR3 is also encoded by other nucleotide sequences in the sample. The V call is TRBV2, the J call TRBJ1-1, with 9 bases that match TRBD1. V was pared by 5 bases and J by 5 bases, with 3 bases of the junction left unmatched. The CDR3 consists of 13 residues. The germline V gene encodes CDR1 SNHLY and CDR2 FYNNEI. CDR3 sequence reads: CASSSDRGTEAFF. The CDR3 nucleotides read TGTGCCAGCAGTTCGGACAGGGGAACTGAAGCTTTCTTT.

The chain couples TRBV10-3 to TRBJ2-1, with a tentative D call TRBD2 (6 bases). This CDR3 is 14 amino acids long. Per germline, CDR1 ENHRY and CDR2 SYGVKD. V lost 0 bases, J lost 7 bases, and 10 bases lay in between. In nucleotides, the CDR3 is TGTGCCATCAGTGAGTCGACGGGAGATAATGAGCAGTTCTTC. Translating gives CAISESTGDNEQFF.

The CDR3, as DNA: TGTGCCAGCAGCCTAACCTCCTCCTCTGCGTACACTGAAGCTTTCTTT. Protein sequence: CASSLTSSSAYTEAFF. This chain joins TRBV9 and TRBJ1-1; no definite D call. Germline CDR1 is SGDLS and CDR2 is YYNGEE. Trimming removed 4 bases from V and 3 bases from J, with 19 bases in between. The CDR3 totals 16 residues.

This clone has just one count. The chain links TRBV2 to TRBJ2-3; 11 positions match TRBD2. Germline values: CDR1 SNHLY, CDR2 FYNNEI. Germline trimming cut 6 bases from V and 6 bases from J; bases unmatched to any gene: 2. This CDR3 spans 13 amino acids. The CDR3 spells CASRGLAGDTQYF. CDR3 coding DNA: TGTGCCAGCAGAGGACTAGCGGGCGATACGCAGTATTTT.

The chain couples TRBV18 to TRBJ2-3; maybe TRBD1 (6 bases). This CDR3 contains 13 residues. CDR1 is KGHSH, CDR2 LQKENI, per germline. V was shortened by 2 bases and J by 5 bases, with 8 bases between the two germline ends. The CDR3, as DNA: TGTGCCAGCTCACCAGGGGGCGGAGATACGCAGTATTTT. Translating it yields CASSPGGGDTQYF.

CDR3 in DNA: TGCGCCAGCAGCCAAGATCCCCTCCCCGGGGAGCTGTTTTTT. Translated, it gives CASSQDPLPGELFF. The rearrangement links TRBV4-3 to TRBJ2-2; no reliable D call. The CDR3 is 14 residues long. The germline V and J ends were trimmed by 0 bases and 6 bases, with 8 bases remaining between them. Looked up from germline, CDR1 is LGHNA and CDR2 is YSLEER.

J is TRBJ2-3 and V is TRBV7-3, with D tentatively TRBD2 (6 bases). Deletions cut 5 bases from V and 7 bases from J, with 16 bases between. The CDR3 length is 14 residues. Germline V lookup: CDR1 SGHTA, CDR2 FQGTGA. This CDR3 reads CASSTTGTPNTQYF. The DNA of the CDR3 is TGTGCCAGCAGCACTACCGGGACTCCCAATACGCAGTATTTT.

The chain links TRBV19 to TRBJ1-5; TRBD1 might be the D (6 bases). The germline V gene has CDR1 LNHDA and CDR2 SQIVND (reference sequence). This CDR3 is built from 14 residues. Trimming left V 5 bases short and J 5 bases short, with 13 bases between. The CDR3 is CASSGQTAYQPQHF. The CDR3, as DNA: TGTGCCAGTAGTGGACAGACAGCTTATCAGCCCCAGCATTTT.

The chain uses TRBV30 and TRBJ2-1; D remains unclear. V dropped 3 bases and J dropped 3 bases, with 3 bases sitting between them. Germline V gene data show CDR1 as GTSNPN and CDR2 as SVGIG (reference sequence). The CDR3 spans 11 residues. The CDR3 bases are TGTGCCTGGAGACACTACAATGAGCAGTTCTTC. The encoded protein is CAWRHYNEQFF. The whole variable domain, remainder taken from reference TRBV30 and TRBJ2-1, is SQTIHQWPATLVQPVGSPLSLECTVEGTSNPNLYWYRQAAGRGLQLLFYSVGIGQISSEVPQNLSASRPQDRQFILSSKKLLLSDSGFYLCAWRHYNEQFFGPGTRLTVL.

This clone was counted a single time. The rearrangement links TRBV5-1 to TRBJ1-1; the D gene is possibly TRBD1 (5 bases). Trimming pared 2 bases from V and 3 bases from J, leaving 11 bases between. The CDR3 covers 14 residues. Germline V gives CDR1 SGHRS, CDR2 YFSETQ. CDR3 sequence (DNA): TGCGCCAGCAGCTTAGACAGACCCGACACTGAAGCTTTCTTT. It yields the protein CASSLDRPDTEAFF. Supplemented by reference TRBV5-1 and TRBJ1-1, the full variable domain reads KAGVTQTPRYLIKTRGQQVTLSCSPISGHRSVSWYQQTPGQGLQFLFEYFSETQRNKGNFPGRFSGRQFSNSRSEMNVSTLELGDSALYLCASSLDRPDTEAFFGQGTRLTVV.

The chain uses TRBV7-2 and TRBJ2-7; 7 nucleotides line up with TRBD2. Germline lookup yields CDR1 SGHTA and CDR2 FQGNSA. This CDR3 is built from 15 residues. Unmatched junction bases numbered 13, after V lost 5 bases and J lost 6 bases. The CDR3 reads CASSAQMGRAGEQYF. The CDR3 nucleotides read TGTGCCAGCAGCGCCCAAATGGGGAGGGCAGGCGAGCAGTACTTC.